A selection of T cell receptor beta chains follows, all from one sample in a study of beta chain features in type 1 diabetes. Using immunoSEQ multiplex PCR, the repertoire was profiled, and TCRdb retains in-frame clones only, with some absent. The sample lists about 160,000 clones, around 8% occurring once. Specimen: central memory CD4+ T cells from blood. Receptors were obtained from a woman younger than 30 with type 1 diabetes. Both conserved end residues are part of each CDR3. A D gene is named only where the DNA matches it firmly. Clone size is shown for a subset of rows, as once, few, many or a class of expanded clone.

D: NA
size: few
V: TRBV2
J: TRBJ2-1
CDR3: CASQVQGSYNEQFF
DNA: TGTGCCAGCCAAGTACAGGGCTCCTACAATGAGCAGTTCTTC

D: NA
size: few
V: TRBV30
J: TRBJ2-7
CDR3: CAWSPPGGAMGEQYF
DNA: TGTGCCTGGAGTCCCCCTGGAGGGGCCATGGGGGAGCAGTACTTC

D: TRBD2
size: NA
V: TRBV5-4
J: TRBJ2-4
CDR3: CASSGKERGLNIQYF
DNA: TGTGCCAGCAGCGGCAAAGAGCGGGGGTTGAACATTCAGTACTTC

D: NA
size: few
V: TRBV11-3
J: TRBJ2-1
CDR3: CASSFVDNEQFF
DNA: TGTGCCAGCAGCTTCGTTGACAATGAGCAGTTCTTC

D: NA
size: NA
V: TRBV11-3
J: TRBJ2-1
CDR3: CASSPGANEQFF
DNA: TGTGCCAGCAGCCCTGGGGCTAATGAGCAGTTCTTC

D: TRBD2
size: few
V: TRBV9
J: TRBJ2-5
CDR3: CASSVRAGVETQYF
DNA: TGTGCCAGCAGCGTCCGAGCGGGGGTGGAGACCCAGTACTTC

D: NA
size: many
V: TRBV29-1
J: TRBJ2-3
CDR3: CSVKTRTLSTDTQYF
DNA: TGCAGCGTCAAAACTAGGACCTTAAGTACAGATACGCAGTATTTT

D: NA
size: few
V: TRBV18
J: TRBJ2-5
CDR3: CASSANSEETQYF
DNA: TGTGCCAGCTCAGCTAACAGTGAAGAGACCCAGTACTTC

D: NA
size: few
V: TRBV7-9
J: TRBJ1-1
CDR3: CASSLVVTEAFF
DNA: TGTGCCAGCAGCTTAGTAGTGACTGAAGCTTTCTTT

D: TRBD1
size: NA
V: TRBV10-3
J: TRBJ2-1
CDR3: CAVRDRDYNEQFF
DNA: TGTGCCGTCCGGGACAGGGACTACAATGAGCAGTTCTTC

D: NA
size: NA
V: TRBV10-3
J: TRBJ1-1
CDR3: CAISGGLGAFF
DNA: TGTGCCATCAGTGGGGGGCTCGGAGCTTTCTTT

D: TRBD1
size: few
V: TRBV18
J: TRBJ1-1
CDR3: CASSLIGQDEAFF
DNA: TGTGCCAGCTCACTCATTGGACAGGATGAAGCTTTCTTT

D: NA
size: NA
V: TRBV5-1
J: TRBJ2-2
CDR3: CASSWRDVNTGELFF
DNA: TGCGCCAGCAGCTGGCGGGACGTGAACACCGGGGAGCTGTTTTTT

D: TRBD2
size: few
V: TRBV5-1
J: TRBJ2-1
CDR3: CASSPGLVRDEQFF
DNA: TGCGCCAGCAGCCCGGGACTAGTCAGGGATGAGCAGTTCTTC

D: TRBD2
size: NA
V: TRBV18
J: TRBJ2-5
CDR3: CASSSSAGLETQYF
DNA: TGTGCCAGCTCATCCTCAGCGGGGCTGGAGACCCAGTACTTC

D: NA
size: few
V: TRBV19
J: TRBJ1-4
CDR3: CASSYGRTVEKLFF
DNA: TGTGCCAGTAGCTACGGGAGGACTGTTGAAAAACTGTTTTTT

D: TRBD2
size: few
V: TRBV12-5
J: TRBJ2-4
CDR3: CASARAGENIQYF
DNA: TGTGCTAGTGCTCGGGCGGGGGAAAACATTCAGTACTTC

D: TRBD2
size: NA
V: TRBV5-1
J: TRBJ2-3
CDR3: CASSRSGQVTDTQYF
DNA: TGCGCCAGCAGCCGTAGCGGGCAAGTCACAGATACGCAGTATTTT

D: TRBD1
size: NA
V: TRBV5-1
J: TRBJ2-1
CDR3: CASSARDRVASYNEQFF
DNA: TGCGCCAGCAGCGCCCGGGACAGGGTCGCCTCCTACAATGAGCAGTTCTTC

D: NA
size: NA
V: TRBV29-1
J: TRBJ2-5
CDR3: CSVDRGRETQYF
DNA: TGCAGCGTTGATAGGGGTCGGGAGACCCAGTACTTC

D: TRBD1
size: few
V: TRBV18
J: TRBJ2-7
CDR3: CASSPQTGIRDEQYF
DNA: TGTGCCAGCTCACCCCAGACAGGGATTAGAGACGAGCAGTACTTC

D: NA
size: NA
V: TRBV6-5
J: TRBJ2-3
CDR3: CATRLGRDTDTQYF
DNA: TGTGCCACTCGTCTGGGCAGGGACACAGATACGCAGTATTTT

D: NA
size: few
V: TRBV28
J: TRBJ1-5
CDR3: CASSQISNQPQHF
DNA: TGTGCCAGCAGCCAAATTAGCAATCAGCCCCAGCATTTT

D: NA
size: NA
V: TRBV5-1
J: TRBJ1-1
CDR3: CASRIRGNTEAFF
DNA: TGCGCCAGCAGGATCCGGGGGAACACTGAAGCTTTCTTT

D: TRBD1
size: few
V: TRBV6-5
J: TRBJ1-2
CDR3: CASRLTGGWSGYTF
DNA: TGTGCCAGCAGATTGACAGGGGGCTGGAGTGGCTACACCTTC

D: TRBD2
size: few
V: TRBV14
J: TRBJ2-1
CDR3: CASSQAGTSGRPYNEQFF
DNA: TGTGCCAGCAGCCAAGCCGGGACTAGCGGGAGGCCCTACAATGAGCAGTTCTTC

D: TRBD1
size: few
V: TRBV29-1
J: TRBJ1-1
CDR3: CSVRGTGRVAFF
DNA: TGCAGCGTCCGAGGGACAGGTCGAGTAGCTTTCTTT

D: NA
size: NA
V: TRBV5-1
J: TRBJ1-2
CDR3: CASSLATANYGYTF
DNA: TGCGCCAGCAGCTTGGCCACAGCTAACTATGGCTACACCTTC

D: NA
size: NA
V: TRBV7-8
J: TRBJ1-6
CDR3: CASSPLDRKIQGSPLHF
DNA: TGTGCCAGCAGCCCATTGGACCGAAAAATTCAGGGGTCACCCCTCCACTTT

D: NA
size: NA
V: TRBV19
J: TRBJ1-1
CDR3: CASSDEQGNTEAFF
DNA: TGTGCCAGTAGTGACGAACAGGGGAACACTGAAGCTTTCTTT

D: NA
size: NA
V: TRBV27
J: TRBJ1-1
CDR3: CASSLSRQSNTEAFF
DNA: TGTGCCAGCAGTTTATCGAGACAGTCGAACACTGAAGCTTTCTTT

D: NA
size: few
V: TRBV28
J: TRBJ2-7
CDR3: CASSLQREQYF
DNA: TGTGCCAGCAGTTTACAGCGCGAGCAGTACTTC

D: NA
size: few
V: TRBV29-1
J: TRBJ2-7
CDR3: CSVGGFSYEQYF
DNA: TGCAGCGTTGGCGGTTTCTCCTACGAGCAGTACTTC

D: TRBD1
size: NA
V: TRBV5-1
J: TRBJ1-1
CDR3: CASSVQGANTEAFF
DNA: TGCGCCAGCAGCGTACAGGGGGCGAACACTGAAGCTTTCTTT

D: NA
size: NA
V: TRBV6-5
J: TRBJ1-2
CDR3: CATKHGQPSGGYTF
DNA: TGTGCCACCAAACATGGGCAGCCCTCAGGGGGCTACACCTTC

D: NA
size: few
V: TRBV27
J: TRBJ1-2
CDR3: CASSRTAGREYGYTF
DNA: TGTGCCAGCAGCCGGACAGCTGGGAGGGAATATGGCTACACCTTC

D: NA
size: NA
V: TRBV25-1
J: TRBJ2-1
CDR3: CASSPPGSLAGNEQFF
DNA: TGTGCCAGCAGTCCCCCAGGGTCGTTAGCCGGGAATGAGCAGTTCTTC

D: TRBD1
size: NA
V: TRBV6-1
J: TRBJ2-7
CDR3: CASSVRGQYEQYF
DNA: TGTGCCAGCAGTGTCAGGGGGCAGTACGAGCAGTACTTC